Reported below is one T cell receptor beta chain. The target of this receptor is not known. Nothing much larger sits one base from this clone, and base qualities are not available. Reading from cysteine to phenylalanine, the CDR3 counts 13 amino acids. Solely the CDR3 DNA is kept, with 39 bases framed from the first base. As encoded in the germline V gene, CDR1 is SGHDT while CDR2 is YYEEEE. From V the trimming removes 5 bases and from J it removes 7 bases, while the gene matches leave 4 bases of the junction unaccounted for. This entry comes from a study of blood T cell repertoires in COVID-19 (dated by TCRdb to about 2020). Background on the whole study: Samples from collaborators originated in the United States, Italy and Spain and spanned both the acute and convalescent phases of COVID-19. The prospective study material was composed of cDNA or gDNA derived from T cells, B-cell-depleted T cells, or PBMCs. Deeply sampled blood TCRbeta repertoires from subjects exposed to, actively infected with, or recovered from COVID-19 were included in the dataset. The repertoires were released in a freely available public database intended as a resource for research on the immune response to SARS-CoV-2. The samples were drawn from two sources: the first 160 participants of the ongoing ImmuneRACE study, and fewer than 1,500 subjects contributed by 6 global collaborators. A de-identified subject ID, COVID-19 status, age in years and sex were almost always included in the sample metadata. HLA class I and class II types, where available, came from metadata supplied by the sample provider rather than from assay-based typing. The full study reports these points: How much clinical and demographic metadata was included differed by source and by participant, and the metadata was provided uncurated.

TCRbeta CDR3 regions were amplified from genomic DNA using the immunoSEQ Assay, a bias-controlled multiplex PCR. Under the source paper's analysis protocol: The number of nucleated cells in each sample was estimated by amplification of reference gene primers within the assay. Sequence reads were collapsed and filtered to measure the absolute abundance of every unique TCRbeta CDR3 rearrangement. For each sample, productive Simpson clonality was calculated by taking the square root of Simpson's diversity index across productive rearrangements. TCRdb mirrors the immuneACCESS table, restricted to in-frame sequences. Some clones are absent from its copies; in checked studies, under half trace to an unresolved V gene, and the reason for the others is unknown. For V, J and clone size, that table is used; D and trimming come from the DNA. The sample contains some 390,000 clones, 85% to 90% of them found a single time. In total, the top ten clones hold 1% to 1.3% of the sample.

Participants in the prospective study were enrolled through a virtual design, were aged about 18 to 100 years, and lived in 24 United States geographic areas. Cohort assignment in the prospective study relied on participant-reported clinical history from a screening survey and a study questionnaire. For ImmuneRACE Cohort 3, a participant was defined as recovered based on two consecutive negative NP/OP PCR tests, clearance by a healthcare professional, or resolution of symptoms. In the prospective study, whole blood, serum and a nasopharyngeal or oropharyngeal swab were collected from each participant by mobile phlebotomists. Additional blood draws and questionnaires over an approximately two-month period could optionally be provided by prospective study participants. Prospective study blood samples were shipped either frozen or at room temperature before DNA extraction.

Sequenced input: PBMCs or T cells enriched from blood (not recorded which). The chain couples TRBV5-6 to TRBJ1-3; 9 nucleotides in the junction match TRBD1. The receptor was isolated from a man in his thirties or forties who had recovered from COVID-19. In nucleotides, the sequence is TGTGCCAGCAGTGGGACAGGGAGGAACACCATATATTTT. This codes for CASSGTGRNTIYF.